These 31 T cell receptor beta chains were all obtained from the same sample, sequenced in a study of blood T cell repertoires in COVID-19. Clones were sequenced by immunoSEQ multiplex PCR, and TCRdb holds only the in-frame ones, with some missing. The sample lists more than 65,000 clones; 82% were seen once. Sequenced: peripheral blood. All receptors derive from an elderly woman with acute or convalescent COVID-19.

J is TRBJ1-5 and V is TRBV19; 9 positions agree with TRBD1. Germline CDR1 LNHDA, CDR2 SQIVND (reference sequence). CDR3 size: 18 residues. J gave up 6 bases and V 7 bases, and 19 bases lay outside the gene matches. This chain's CDR3 is CASTRSGTGSILFQPQHF. Here the CDR3 DNA reads TGTGCCAGTACCCGATCCGGGACAGGGTCTATCCTTTTTCAGCCCCAGCATTTT.

The V and J genes are TRBV20-1 and TRBJ2-4; D remains unclear. Between the trimmed V and J ends, which lost 8 bases and 1 base, there was a span of 6 bases. Germline V gene lookup returns CDR1 DFQATT and CDR2 SNEGSKA (reference sequence). This CDR3 region has 11 residues. Written as DNA, the CDR3 is TGCAGTCTATCTGCCAAAAACATTCAGTACTTC. Amino acids: CSLSAKNIQYF.

This clone was recorded only once. This sequence joins TRBV7-2 and TRBJ2-3, with 8 bases lining up with TRBD1. V lost 3 bases, J lost 1 base, and 3 bases stayed unmatched. Germline-derived CDR1 and CDR2 are SGHTA and FQGNSA. CDR3 length: 15 residues. The CDR3 protein is CASSFDRGGTDTQYF. The CDR3 DNA follows: TGTGCCAGCAGCTTTGACAGGGGTGGCACAGATACGCAGTATTTT. The full variable domain, its missing parts supplied by reference TRBV7-2 and TRBJ2-3, is GAGVSQSPSNKVTEKGKDVELRCDPISGHTALYWYRQSLGQGLEFLIYFQGNSAPDKSGLPSDRFSAERTGGSVSTLTIQRTQQEDSAVYLCASSFDRGGTDTQYFGPGTRLTVL.

The V and J genes are TRBV2 and TRBJ1-5; D is undetermined. Trimming pared 6 bases from V and 1 base from J, leaving 19 bases between. From germline, CDR1 is SNHLY and CDR2 FYNNEI. The CDR3 sequence is 17 residues long. The CDR3 DNA reads as TGTGCCAGCAGACAAAGAGCCGGGCCGGGAAGCAATCAGCCCCAGCATTTT. This sequence encodes CASRQRAGPGSNQPQHF.

The rearrangement joins TRBV28 to TRBJ1-4, with D unclear. The CDR3 covers 13 residues. V lost 8 bases and J lost 4, with 11 bases in between. Germline CDR1 MDHEN, CDR2 SYDVKM. In DNA, the CDR3 is TGTGCCAGCCTAGCGGGTAATAATGAAAAACTGTTTTTT. Amino acids: CASLAGNNEKLFF.

This clone was detected only a few times. The chain joins TRBV5-1 to TRBJ2-1, with a tentative D call TRBD2 (5 bases). The CDR3 covers 15 residues. V lost 5 bases and J 0 bases, leaving 12 bases between the germline ends. CDR1 is SGHRS, CDR2 YFSETQ, per germline. In nucleotides, the CDR3 is TGCGCCAGCAGGGTTAGCGCCCGCTCCTACAATGAGCAGTTCTTC. Its translation is CASRVSARSYNEQFF.

The V and J genes are TRBV30 and TRBJ2-7; TRBD1 might be the D (5 bases). The CDR3 covers 13 residues. CDR1 is GTSNPN and CDR2 is SVGIG in the germline V gene (reference sequence). V was clipped by 3 bases and J by 6 bases, with 15 bases between them. The DNA for the CDR3 is TGTGCCTGGAGCCCTGACAGTGCTGGCGAGCAGTACTTC. Its protein product is CAWSPDSAGEQYF.

The chain is built from TRBV2 and TRBJ2-3; 7 bases are a match to TRBD2. J gave up 3 bases and V 6 bases, and 6 bases lay outside the gene matches. CDR3 length equals 14 residues. Germline V CDR1 and CDR2: SNHLY, FYNNEI. The DNA of the CDR3 is TGTGCCAGCAGGGTGGTGGGGGGGACAGATACGCAGTATTTT. It specifies CASRVVGGTDTQYF.

The CDR3 sequence is CAWSVWPPGSANTGELFF. CDR3 in DNA: TGTGCCTGGAGTGTGTGGCCGCCGGGTAGCGCGAACACCGGGGAGCTGTTTTTT. V and J are TRBV30 and TRBJ2-2, with D possibly being TRBD2 (5 bases). The germline gives CDR1 GTSNPN, CDR2 SVGIG (reference sequence). The CDR3 spans 18 residues. V lost 0 bases and J 0 bases, leaving 17 bases between the germline ends.

In DNA, the CDR3 is TGTGCCAGCAGCCAAGATCTGGGAGACAGGATATACGAGCAGTACTTC. Encoded protein: CASSQDLGDRIYEQYF. The V and J genes are TRBV3-1 (or the pseudogene TRBV3-2) and TRBJ2-7; possibly TRBD1 for D (6 bases). CDR3 length equals 16 residues. Trimming pared 0 bases from V and 4 bases from J, leaving 16 bases between. Germline V gene data show CDR1 as LGHDT and CDR2 as YNNKEL (reference sequence).

This sequence joins TRBV6-5 and TRBJ1-2; D unresolved. Germline loops: CDR1 MNHEY, CDR2 SVGAGI. The V end was cut by 6 bases, the J end by 8 bases, with 13 bases between. The CDR3 extends over 12 amino acids. In nucleotides, the CDR3 is TGTGCCAGCAGCCAGCCTCCGGGGGGCTACACCTTC. The encoded protein is CASSQPPGGYTF.

The gene calls are TRBV6-5 and TRBJ1-2, with 9 positions matching TRBD1. Germline CDR1 reads MNHEY; CDR2 reads SVGAGI. The length of the CDR3 is 14 residues. V lost 6 bases, J lost 1 base, and 3 bases stayed unmatched. The CDR3 DNA sequence: TGTGCCAGCAGCAGGGACAGGGTTAACTATGGCTACACCTTC. It is translated as CASSRDRVNYGYTF.

The rearrangement uses TRBV7-9 and TRBJ2-3; TRBD2 agrees at 11 bases. V trimming: 2 bases; J trimming: 5 bases; junction bases outside the gene matches: 9. Germline CDR1 is SEHNR and CDR2 is FQNEAQ (reference sequence). There are 17 residues in the CDR3. The CDR3 DNA sequence: TGTGCCAGCAGCTTAAGAGGGGGACTAGCGGTTGGAGATACGCAGTATTTT. Residues: CASSLRGGLAVGDTQYF.

The chain links TRBV27 to TRBJ2-7, with TRBD1 identical over 12 bases. The V segment lost 7 bases and the J segment 4 bases; nucleotides outside the gene matches: 11. Looked up from germline, CDR1 is MNHEY and CDR2 is SMNVEV (reference sequence). The CDR3 runs to 16 residues. CDR3 loop: CASTPYRGQGAYEQYF. Here the CDR3 DNA reads TGTGCCAGCACCCCGTATAGGGGACAGGGGGCGTACGAGCAGTACTTC.

J is TRBJ2-7 and V is TRBV2, with D unresolved. There are 11 residues in the CDR3. CDR1 is SNHLY and CDR2 is FYNNEI in the germline V gene. V was pared by 8 bases and J by 4 bases, with 9 bases between. The CDR3 protein is CASLRNYEQYF. The CDR3 region has the DNA TGTGCCAGCCTCCGTAATTACGAGCAGTACTTC.

The genes are TRBV20-1 and TRBJ2-7, with 9 bases that match TRBD1. CDR3 length equals 11 residues. Germline V CDR1 and CDR2: DFQATT, SNEGSKA (reference sequence). The trim removed 6 bases at V and 8 bases at J, leaving 5 bases unmatched. The CDR3, as DNA: TGCAGTGCACGGGGGACAGGGCAGCAGTACTTC. Amino acid sequence: CSARGTGQQYF.

The rearrangement links TRBV5-1 to TRBJ2-7; 7 bases line up with TRBD2. V was pared by 5 bases and J by 9 bases, with 14 bases of the junction left unmatched. The germline V gene encodes CDR1 SGHRS and CDR2 YFSETQ. The CDR3 is 14 amino acids. As DNA, the CDR3 is TGCGCCAGCAGTCCAGCGGGAATAGGCAGTTGGCAGTACTTC. Its protein product is CASSPAGIGSWQYF. The whole variable domain, filled in from reference TRBV5-1 and TRBJ2-7, reads KAGVTQTPRYLIKTRGQQVTLSCSPISGHRSVSWYQQTPGQGLQFLFEYFSETQRNKGNFPGRFSGRQFSNSRSEMNVSTLELGDSALYLCASSPAGIGSWQYFGPGTRLTVT.

This chain uses TRBV30 with TRBJ2-7, with D possibly matching TRBD1 (6 bases). Trimming left V 3 bases short and J 9 bases short, with 21 bases between. Per germline, CDR1 GTSNPN and CDR2 SVGIG (reference sequence). The CDR3 covers 14 residues. In DNA form, the CDR3 reads TGTGCCTGGAGCCCGGTTGTGGGGGCAACGTCGCAGTACTTC. Its translation is CAWSPVVGATSQYF.

The chain couples TRBV6-5 to TRBJ2-4; 8 bases are shared with TRBD2. Germline CDR1 MNHEY, CDR2 SVGAGI. This CDR3 region has 14 residues. J gave up 3 bases and V 5 bases, and 3 bases lay outside the gene matches. CDR3 DNA sequence: TGTGCCAGCAGTCCCAGCGGGGGCAAAAACATTCAGTACTTC. Amino acid sequence: CASSPSGGKNIQYF.

The chain joins TRBV6-4 to TRBJ2-3; possible D gene TRBD2, 5 bases. Germline CDR1 MRHNA, CDR2 SNTAGT. V lost 1 base, J lost 5 bases, and 7 bases lay in between. The CDR3 has 13 residues. The CDR3 nucleotides are TGTGCCAGCAGTGACTTCGGGGTAGATACGCAGTATTTT. The encoded protein is CASSDFGVDTQYF.

The gene calls are TRBV20-1 and TRBJ1-5; TRBD1 agrees at 9 bases. The CDR3 sequence is 18 residues long. Trimming at V came to 3 bases and at J to 3 bases, leaving 15 bases not matched to a gene. Germline assignment: CDR1 DFQATT and CDR2 SNEGSKA (reference sequence). The CDR3 sequence is CSASLGQGNERFNQPQHF. The CDR3 DNA reads as TGCAGTGCTAGTCTCGGACAGGGGAACGAGAGGTTCAATCAGCCCCAGCATTTT.

The V and J genes are TRBV7-3 and TRBJ2-2; D is uncertain. The V gene's germline CDR1 is SGHTA and CDR2 FQGTGA. This CDR3 has 14 amino acids. V lost 5 bases, J lost 0 bases, and 7 bases lay in between. Written as DNA, the CDR3 is TGTGCCAGCAGCCCACCTACGAACACCGGGGAGCTGTTTTTT. Protein product: CASSPPTNTGELFF.

The chain recombines TRBV30 with TRBJ1-5; 7 bases are shared with TRBD1. Germline lookup yields CDR1 GTSNPN and CDR2 SVGIG (reference sequence). With 6 bases clipped from V and 5 bases from J, the junction kept 4 bases outside the gene matches. The CDR3 runs 12 residues. CDR3 protein: CACGDRYQPQHF. In nucleotides, the CDR3 is TGTGCCTGTGGGGACAGATATCAGCCCCAGCATTTT.

This clone was observed a handful of times. The chain uses TRBV18 and TRBJ2-2; TRBD2 matches 11 bases. This CDR3 region has 20 residues. Per germline, CDR1 KGHSH and CDR2 LQKENI. Germline trimming cut 4 bases from V and 4 bases from J; bases unmatched to any gene: 17. CDR3 region: CASSLLGLGLAVKGTGELFF. The CDR3 DNA is TGTGCCAGCTCACTTCTGGGTCTGGGACTAGCGGTGAAGGGCACCGGGGAGCTGTTTTTT.

V is TRBV6-5 and J is TRBJ2-7; 10 nucleotides agree with TRBD2. The CDR3 has 15 amino acids. Germline V gene data show CDR1 as MNHEY and CDR2 as SVGAGI. Germline trimming cut 4 bases from V and 3 bases from J; bases unmatched to any gene: 6. CDR3 DNA sequence: TGTGCCAGCAGTTCCGGGACTAGCGCCTTCTACGAGCAGTACTTC. This translates into CASSSGTSAFYEQYF.

This chain links TRBV27 with TRBJ2-5, with D maybe TRBD1 (6 bases). CDR3 length: 15 amino acids. Per the germline V gene, CDR1 is MNHEY and CDR2 is SMNVEV (reference sequence). V lost 0 bases, J lost 6 bases, and 14 bases lay in between. CDR3 nucleotide sequence: TGTGCCAGCAGTTTATCTTACAGGGTTGGGCAGACCCAGTACTTC. Encoded protein: CASSLSYRVGQTQYF.

The chain employs TRBV3-1 (or the pseudogene TRBV3-2) and TRBJ2-7, with a tentative D call TRBD2 (5 bases). V shed 4 bases and J shed 0 bases, with 10 bases lying between them. This CDR3 is built from 14 residues. The germline gives CDR1 LGHDT, CDR2 YNNKEL (reference sequence). CDR3 sequence reads: CASSRGLDSYEQYF. CDR3 sequence (DNA): TGTGCCAGCAGCCGCGGACTTGACTCCTACGAGCAGTACTTC.

The gene calls are TRBV19 and TRBJ2-7; 8 bases fit TRBD2. This CDR3 has 14 amino acids. Germline trimming cut 5 bases from V and 4 bases from J; bases unmatched to any gene: 7. Germline CDR1 reads LNHDA; CDR2 reads SQIVND (reference sequence). CDR3 residues: CASSGAGDLYEQYF. Written as DNA, the CDR3 is TGTGCCAGTAGTGGAGCGGGAGATTTGTACGAGCAGTACTTC.

This CDR3 reads CASRIGQGNYGYTF. The CDR3 DNA is TGTGCCAGCAGGATAGGACAGGGGAACTATGGCTACACCTTC. This chain joins TRBV6-6 and TRBJ1-2; 9 positions match TRBD1. CDR3 size: 14 residues. V was pared by 6 bases and J by 2 bases, with 4 bases of the junction left unmatched. In germline, CDR1 is MNHNY, CDR2 SVGAGI (reference sequence).

This CDR3 reads CATSRGQVNTGELFF. CDR3 in DNA: TGTGCCACCAGTCGGGGACAGGTGAACACCGGGGAGCTGTTTTTT. The V and J genes are TRBV15 and TRBJ2-2; TRBD1 matches at 8 bases. The CDR3 is made up of 15 amino acids. Trimming took 6 bases from V and 1 from J; bases not matched to a gene: 4. Germline V gene data show CDR1 as LNHNV and CDR2 as YYDKDF (reference sequence).

The count of this clone is one. V is TRBV24-1 and J is TRBJ2-2, with 9 bases that match TRBD2. Germline V gene data show CDR1 as KGHDR and CDR2 as SFDVKD. Trimming took 2 bases from V and 7 from J; bases not matched to a gene: 7. The CDR3 contains 16 residues. CDR3 amino acids: CATSDSSGMVGGELFF. DNA for the CDR3: TGTGCCACCAGTGATTCTAGCGGGATGGTCGGCGGGGAGCTGTTTTTT.